Listed here is a single T cell receptor (beta chain). Its antigen is as yet unknown. This record belongs to a study of post-analysis software for immune sequencing data. Overall study findings and caveats: Comparison of patients with controls showed five TRBV segments more frequent in patients, TRBV5-6, TRBV5-1 and TRBV20-1 among them.

Per germline, CDR1 MNHEY and CDR2 SMNVEV (reference sequence). Unmatched junction bases numbered 4, after V lost 3 bases and J lost 2 bases. The CDR3 has 14 amino acids. Built from TCR beta cDNA, the libraries had unique molecular identifiers in them. Yield was roughly 0.5 million cDNA molecules from roughly 0.93 to 9.6 million T cells. A single record per CDR3 protein comes from TCRdb applying MiXCR to the PCR reads. This sample has 750,000 to 900,000 distinct CDR3 sequences, with 46% found just once. The chain couples TRBV27 to TRBJ2-7; 7 nucleotides agree with TRBD1. The sequencing sample was made of blood. This TCR was sampled from a girl under 18 with multiple sclerosis. CDR3 sequence: CASSLGQWAYEQYF. Here the CDR3 DNA reads TGTGCCAGCAGTTTGGGACAGTGGGCCTACGAGCAGTACTTC.